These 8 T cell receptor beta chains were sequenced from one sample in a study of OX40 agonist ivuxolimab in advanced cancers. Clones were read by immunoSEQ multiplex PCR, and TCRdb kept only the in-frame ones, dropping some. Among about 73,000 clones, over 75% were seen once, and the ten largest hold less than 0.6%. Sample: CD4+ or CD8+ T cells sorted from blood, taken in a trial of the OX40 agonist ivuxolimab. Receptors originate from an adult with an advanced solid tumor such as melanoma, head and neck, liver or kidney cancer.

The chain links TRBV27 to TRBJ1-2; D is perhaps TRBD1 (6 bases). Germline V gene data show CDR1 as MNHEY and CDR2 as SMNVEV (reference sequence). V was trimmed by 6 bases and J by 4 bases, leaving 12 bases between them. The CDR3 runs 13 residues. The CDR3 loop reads CASSAGTFYGYTF. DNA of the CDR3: TGTGCCAGCAGCGCCGGGACATTCTATGGCTACACCTTC.

The CDR3 bases are TGTGCCTGGACGGGACTCGGGACTGAAGCTTTCTTT. Translation: CAWTGLGTEAFF. The rearrangement joins TRBV30 to TRBJ1-1, with D possibly TRBD1 on 5 matching bases. V was pared by 4 bases and J by 5 bases, with 11 bases between. The CDR3 runs 12 residues. The germline V gene has CDR1 GTSNPN and CDR2 SVGIG (reference sequence).

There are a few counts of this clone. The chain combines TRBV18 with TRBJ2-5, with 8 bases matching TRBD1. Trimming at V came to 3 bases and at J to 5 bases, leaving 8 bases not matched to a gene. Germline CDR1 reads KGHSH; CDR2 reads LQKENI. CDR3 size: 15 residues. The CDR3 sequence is CASSPSTGVGETQYF. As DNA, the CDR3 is TGTGCCAGCTCACCCTCGACAGGGGTTGGTGAGACCCAGTACTTC.

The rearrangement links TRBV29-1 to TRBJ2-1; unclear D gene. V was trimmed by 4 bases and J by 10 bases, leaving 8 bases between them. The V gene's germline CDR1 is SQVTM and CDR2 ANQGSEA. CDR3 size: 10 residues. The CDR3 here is CSVVLNEQFF. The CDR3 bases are TGCAGCGTTGTCCTCAACGAGCAGTTCTTC.

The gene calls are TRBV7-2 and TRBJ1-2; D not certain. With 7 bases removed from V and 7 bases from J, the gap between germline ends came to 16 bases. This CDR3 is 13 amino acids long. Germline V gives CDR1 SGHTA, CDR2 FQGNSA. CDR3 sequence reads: CASNTDKMLGYTF. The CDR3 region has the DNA TGTGCCAGCAACACCGATAAAATGCTTGGCTACACCTTC. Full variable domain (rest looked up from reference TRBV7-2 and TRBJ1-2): GAGVSQSPSNKVTEKGKDVELRCDPISGHTALYWYRQSLGQGLEFLIYFQGNSAPDKSGLPSDRFSAERTGGSVSTLTIQRTQQEDSAVYLCASNTDKMLGYTFGSGTRLTVV.

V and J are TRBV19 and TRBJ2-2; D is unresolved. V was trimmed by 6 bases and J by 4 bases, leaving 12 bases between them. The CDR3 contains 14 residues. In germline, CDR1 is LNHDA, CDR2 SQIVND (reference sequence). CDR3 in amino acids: CASSPTVSTGELFF. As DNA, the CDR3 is TGTGCCAGTAGCCCTACAGTCTCCACCGGGGAGCTGTTTTTT.

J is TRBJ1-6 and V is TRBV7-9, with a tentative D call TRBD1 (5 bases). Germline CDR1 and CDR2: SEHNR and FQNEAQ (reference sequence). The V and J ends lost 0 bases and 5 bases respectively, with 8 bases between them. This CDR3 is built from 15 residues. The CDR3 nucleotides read TGTGCCAGCAGCTTAGCGTTAGGGGATAATTCACCCCTCCACTTT. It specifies CASSLALGDNSPLHF.

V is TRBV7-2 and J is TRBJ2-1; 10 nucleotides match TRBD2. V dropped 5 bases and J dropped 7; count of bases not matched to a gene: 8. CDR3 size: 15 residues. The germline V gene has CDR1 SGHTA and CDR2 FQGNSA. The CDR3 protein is CASSPSSGSKNEQFF. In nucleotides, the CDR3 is TGTGCCAGCAGCCCTTCTAGCGGGAGTAAAAATGAGCAGTTCTTC.